A single sample gave rise to the 30 T cell receptor beta chains below, sequenced in a study of OX40 agonist ivuxolimab in advanced cancers. Assay used: immunoSEQ multiplex PCR; TCRdb lists only in-frame clones, some missing. The table lists 35,000 to 45,000 clones, approximately 90% of them singletons. Source: CD4+ or CD8+ T cells sorted from blood, taken in a trial of the OX40 agonist ivuxolimab. The receptors derive from an adult with an advanced solid tumor such as melanoma, head and neck, liver or kidney cancer.

J is TRBJ1-2 and V is TRBV6-5; D possibly corresponds to TRBD1 (5 bases). V lost 2 bases and J 1 base, leaving 5 bases between the germline ends. The CDR3 runs 13 residues. Per the germline V gene, CDR1 is MNHEY and CDR2 is SVGAGI. The CDR3 nucleotides read TGTGCCAGCAGTTACGACAGTAACTATGGCTACACCTTC. Translating it yields CASSYDSNYGYTF.

The gene calls are TRBV19 and TRBJ2-6; D unclear. The CDR3 sequence is 14 residues long. Trimming cost V 3 bases and J 0 bases, with 3 bases left between them. Germline V CDR1 and CDR2: LNHDA, SQIVND (reference sequence). The CDR3 DNA reads as TGTGCCAGTAGTATGGGCTCTGGGGCCAACGTCCTGACTTTC. Translating gives CASSMGSGANVLTF.

This clone came up a few times. CDR3 sequence reads: CAITDDRVGLTLHF. CDR3 in DNA: TGTGCCATCACCGACGACAGGGTCGGCCTCACCCTCCACTTT. The chain joins TRBV10-3 to TRBJ1-6; 7 positions match TRBD1. V gave up 7 bases and J gave up 14 bases; unmatched junction bases: 14. This CDR3 has 14 amino acids. In germline, CDR1 is ENHRY, CDR2 SYGVKD.

This chain joins TRBV7-9 and TRBJ1-2, with D perhaps matching TRBD1 (5 bases). V shed 6 bases and J shed 3 bases, with 14 bases lying between them. The CDR3 runs 14 residues. Per germline, CDR1 SEHNR and CDR2 FQNEAQ (reference sequence). The CDR3 sequence is CASRSGGVHYGYTF. The CDR3 DNA follows: TGTGCCAGCAGGAGCGGGGGGGTTCACTATGGCTACACCTTC.

This chain connects TRBV28 to TRBJ2-3; a weak D match, TRBD1 (6 bases). V shed 5 bases and J shed 2 bases, with 23 bases lying between them. The CDR3 runs 18 residues. Germline V gene lookup returns CDR1 MDHEN and CDR2 SYDVKM. Here the CDR3 DNA reads TGTGCCAGCAGTCCCCCCGGAATGGGAAGGGGACACACAGATACGCAGTATTTT. It yields the protein CASSPPGMGRGHTDTQYF.

J is TRBJ1-5 and V is TRBV6-1; 7 bases agree with TRBD1. Germline trimming cut 4 bases from V and 0 bases from J; bases unmatched to any gene: 9. Germline CDR1 MNHNS, CDR2 SASEGT. The CDR3 runs 17 residues. DNA for the CDR3: TGTGCCAGCAGTGTTAAGGGGACAGCCTATAGCAATCAGCCCCAGCATTTT. It specifies CASSVKGTAYSNQPQHF.

The genes are TRBV6-1 and TRBJ2-7; possible D gene TRBD2, 6 bases. Trimming took 3 bases from V and 5 from J, leaving 14 bases between them. CDR1 and CDR2 (germline): MNHNS, SASEGT. The CDR3 totals 14 residues. The CDR3 DNA follows: TGTGCCAGCAGTGATGGGGGAGGAATCGACGAGCAGTACTTC. Amino acid sequence: CASSDGGGIDEQYF.

This rearrangement joins TRBV30 to TRBJ1-1; 9 bases are shared with TRBD1. The CDR3 length is 13 residues. Germline V gene lookup returns CDR1 GTSNPN and CDR2 SVGIG (reference sequence). V lost 3 bases, J lost 5 bases, and 4 bases stayed unmatched. CDR3 bases: TGTGCCTGGAGGACAGGGGGAGGAACTGAAGCTTTCTTT. Translation: CAWRTGGGTEAFF.

The chain recombines TRBV5-1 with TRBJ2-3; no reliable D call. Germline CDR1 SGHRS, CDR2 YFSETQ. With 0 bases removed from V and 7 bases from J, the gap between germline ends came to 18 bases. The CDR3 covers 16 residues. The CDR3 here is CASSLGGSSMINTQYF. The CDR3 bases are TGCGCCAGCAGCTTGGGAGGCTCCTCAATGATAAATACGCAGTATTTT.

This sequence joins TRBV5-4 and TRBJ2-7; possible D gene TRBD1, 6 bases. CDR3 length: 14 residues. V lost 4 bases and J lost 5, with 16 bases in between. Germline CDR1 reads SGHNT; CDR2 reads YYREEE (reference sequence). This CDR3 is CASSVKQGPNEQYF. The CDR3 DNA follows: TGTGCCAGCAGCGTAAAACAGGGTCCCAACGAGCAGTACTTC. The whole variable domain, remainder taken from reference TRBV5-4 and TRBJ2-7, is ETGVTQSPTHLIKTRGQQVTLRCSSQSGHNTVSWYQQALGQGPQFIFQYYREEENGRGNFPPRFSGLQFPNYSSELNVNALELDDSALYLCASSVKQGPNEQYFGPGTRLTVT.

The gene calls are TRBV6-1 and TRBJ1-1; D perhaps matches TRBD1 (5 bases). V lost 2 bases and J lost 2, with 12 bases in between. CDR1 is MNHNS and CDR2 is SASEGT in the germline V gene. This CDR3 spans 15 amino acids. Here the CDR3 DNA reads TGTGCCAGCAGTGAACCGGGACGGCCCAACACTGAAGCTTTCTTT. Amino acid sequence: CASSEPGRPNTEAFF.

This clone was seen a few times. The chain combines TRBV9 with TRBJ1-2, with no clear D. This CDR3 contains 12 residues. Between the trimmed V and J ends, which lost 3 bases and 4 bases, there was a span of 7 bases. Germline CDR1 and CDR2: SGDLS and YYNGEE. The DNA for the CDR3 is TGTGCCAGCAGCGGGGGAGCCTATGGCTACACCTTC. Translated, it gives CASSGGAYGYTF.

The J gene is TRBJ1-1, the V gene TRBV10-1; D is undetermined. V was cut by 7 bases and J by 0 bases, with 9 bases left in between. Germline loops: CDR1 WNHNN, CDR2 SYGVQD (reference sequence). The CDR3 is 13 residues long. CDR3 DNA: TGCGCCAGCACATTAACGATGAACACTGAAGCTTTCTTT. This translates into CASTLTMNTEAFF.

V gene TRBV6-1 combines with J gene TRBJ2-1, with 8 bases fitting TRBD1. This CDR3 spans 14 amino acids. J was trimmed by 5 bases and V by 7 bases; bases with no gene match: 7. Germline V CDR1 and CDR2: MNHNS, SASEGT. CDR3 region: CASKFGTGDNEQFF. The CDR3 nucleotides are TGTGCCAGCAAATTCGGGACAGGAGACAATGAGCAGTTCTTC.

This chain uses TRBV5-8 with TRBJ1-2; no firm D call. The CDR3 is 14 residues long. Germline CDR1 SGHTS, CDR2 YDEGEE. Trimming left V 1 base short and J 7 bases short, with 14 bases between. DNA for the CDR3: TGTGCCAGCAGCTTGTCAGCCGAACAGAGTGGCTACACCTTC. This encodes CASSLSAEQSGYTF.

The CDR3 is CASSDEVGDYNEQFF. The CDR3, as DNA: TGTGCCAGCAGCGACGAGGTAGGGGACTACAATGAGCAGTTCTTC. The chain carries TRBV5-8 and TRBJ2-1; the D gene is possibly TRBD1 (5 bases). Trimming took off 4 bases at V and 3 bases at J, with 14 bases between the two ends. The CDR3 extends over 15 amino acids. Looked up from germline, CDR1 is SGHTS and CDR2 is YDEGEE. Variable domain in full (rest from reference TRBV5-8 and TRBJ2-1): EAGVTQSPTHLIKTRGQQATLRCSPISGHTSVYWYQQALGLGLQFLLWYDEGEERNRGNFPPRFSGRQFPNYSSELNVNALELEDSALYLCASSDEVGDYNEQFFGPGTRLTVL.

This chain joins TRBV19 and TRBJ1-2, with D possibly matching TRBD1 (5 bases). The CDR3 contains 16 residues. Looked up from germline, CDR1 is LNHDA and CDR2 is SQIVND (reference sequence). The V end was cut by 8 bases, the J end by 4 bases, with 23 bases between. The DNA of the CDR3 is TGTGCCAGTGGCACCTTTGGACACCTGTCAACCTATGGCTACACCTTC. Translating it yields CASGTFGHLSTYGYTF.

The chain has TRBV6-1 and TRBJ2-2; D might be TRBD1 (6 bases). The CDR3 has 13 amino acids. V was cut by 6 bases and J by 6 bases, with 11 bases left in between. CDR1 and CDR2 (germline): MNHNS, SASEGT. The CDR3 region is CASRNTGPGELFF. CDR3 bases: TGTGCCAGCAGAAACACAGGGCCCGGGGAGCTGTTTTTT.

The J gene is TRBJ1-4, the V gene TRBV28, with a possible D match to TRBD1 (6 bases). Germline CDR1 and CDR2: MDHEN and SYDVKM. V was pared by 3 bases and J by 7 bases, with 12 bases between. There are 14 residues in the CDR3. The DNA for the CDR3 is TGTGCCAGCAGTTTGGCAGGGGTGGTTGAAAAACTGTTTTTT. Encoded protein: CASSLAGVVEKLFF. Variable domain in full (rest from reference TRBV28 and TRBJ1-4): DVKVTQSSRYLVKRTGEKVFLECVQDMDHENMFWYRQDPGLGLRLIYFSYDVKMKEKGDIPEGYSVSREKKERFSLILESASTNQTSMYLCASSLAGVVEKLFFGSGTQLSVL.

The CDR3 sequence: CASSLYPETGLNGYTF. For the CDR3, the DNA is TGTGCCAGCAGTTTATACCCTGAGACAGGGTTGAATGGCTACACCTTC. The chain is built from TRBV27 and TRBJ1-2; 7 nucleotides match TRBD1. Germline loops: CDR1 MNHEY, CDR2 SMNVEV (reference sequence). The CDR3 is 16 residues long. The V and J ends lost 1 base and 6 bases, in that order; junction bases with no gene match: 11.

Written as DNA, the CDR3 is TGTGCCAGTAGTAAGTCTCAGCGGGGCCCCCACAATGAGCAGTTCTTC. It specifies CASSKSQRGPHNEQFF. The rearrangement links TRBV19 to TRBJ2-1; 7 nucleotides match TRBD2. The junction had 11 bases not matched to a gene; V was cut back by 4 bases and J by 5 bases. Germline values: CDR1 LNHDA, CDR2 SQIVND (reference sequence). The CDR3 runs to 16 residues.

CDR3 protein: CASTLNTEAFF. CDR3 bases: TGTGCCAGCACCCTGAACACTGAAGCTTTCTTT. The chain uses TRBV28 and TRBJ1-1; D not resolved. The CDR3 consists of 11 residues. CDR1 is MDHEN, CDR2 SYDVKM, per germline. V lost 7 bases and J 0 bases, leaving 3 bases between the germline ends. Filled out from reference TRBV28 and TRBJ1-1, the complete variable domain reads DVKVTQSSRYLVKRTGEKVFLECVQDMDHENMFWYRQDPGLGLRLIYFSYDVKMKEKGDIPEGYSVSREKKERFSLILESASTNQTSMYLCASTLNTEAFFGQGTRLTVV.

CDR3 amino acids: CATNGASYEQYF. CDR3 sequence (DNA): TGTGCCACGAACGGGGCCTCCTACGAGCAGTACTTC. This chain links TRBV6-1 with TRBJ2-7; D possibly matches TRBD1 or TRBD2 (5 bases each). The CDR3 length is 12 residues. Germline-derived CDR1 and CDR2 are MNHNS and SASEGT. V was shortened by 10 bases and J by 0 bases, with 10 bases between the two germline ends.

The J gene is TRBJ2-7, the V gene TRBV18; the D gene could be TRBD1 or TRBD2 (7 bases each). This CDR3 region has 15 residues. The V end was cut by 3 bases, the J end by 2 bases, with 14 bases between. From germline, CDR1 is KGHSH and CDR2 LQKENI. Here the CDR3 DNA reads TGTGCCAGCTCACCGCCAGGGGGGGAAACCTACGAGCAGTACTTC. It translates to CASSPPGGETYEQYF.

The chain uses TRBV11-2 and TRBJ2-7; D may correspond to TRBD1 or TRBD2 (5 bases each). V was clipped by 11 bases and J by 2 bases, with 16 bases between them. Per the germline V gene, CDR1 is SGHAT and CDR2 is FQNNGV. The CDR3 is made up of 13 amino acids. Here the CDR3 reads CAVGPGPPYEQYF. CDR3 DNA sequence: TGTGCCGTAGGGCCGGGACCGCCCTACGAGCAGTACTTC.

The chain uses TRBV2 and TRBJ2-3, with 7 bases fitting TRBD1. V gave up 3 bases and J gave up 1 base; unmatched junction bases: 1. There are 14 residues in the CDR3. Germline values: CDR1 SNHLY, CDR2 FYNNEI. CDR3 in amino acids: CASSEDRRTDTQYF. The CDR3 DNA sequence: TGTGCCAGCAGTGAGGACAGGCGCACAGATACGCAGTATTTT. Drawing the rest from reference TRBV2 and TRBJ2-3, the complete variable domain is EPEVTQTPSHQVTQMGQEVILRCVPISNHLYFYWYRQILGQKVEFLVSFYNNEISEKSEIFDDQFSVERPDGSNFTLKIRSTKLEDSAMYFCASSEDRRTDTQYFGPGTRLTVL.

This clone was observed a single time. This rearrangement joins TRBV25-1 to TRBJ1-2, with 8 bases lining up with TRBD1. Per germline, CDR1 MGHDK and CDR2 SYGVNS. This CDR3 is built from 14 residues. V lost 1 base and J lost 7; bases outside the gene matches: 5. CDR3 loop: CASSESVRGLGYTF. CDR3 coding DNA: TGTGCCAGCAGTGAATCTGTCAGGGGGCTTGGCTACACCTTC.

CDR3 DNA: TGCGCCAGCAGCTTGTCTAGCGGGAGCTATGAGCAGTTCTTC. It is translated as CASSLSSGSYEQFF. The V and J genes are TRBV5-1 and TRBJ2-1, with 10 bases lining up with TRBD2. The CDR3 covers 14 residues. CDR1 is SGHRS and CDR2 is YFSETQ in the germline V gene. The V segment lost 1 base and the J segment 8 bases; nucleotides outside the gene matches: 3.

The chain is built from TRBV5-4 and TRBJ1-2, with D unclear. The CDR3 contains 15 residues. Trimming took 1 base from V and 4 from J, leaving 14 bases between them. Germline V lookup: CDR1 SGHNT, CDR2 YYREEE (reference sequence). The CDR3 sequence is CASSLSGADIYGYTF. CDR3 DNA sequence: TGTGCCAGCAGCTTGTCTGGCGCCGATATCTATGGCTACACCTTC. Full variable domain (rest looked up from reference TRBV5-4 and TRBJ1-2): ETGVTQSPTHLIKTRGQQVTLRCSSQSGHNTVSWYQQALGQGPQFIFQYYREEENGRGNFPPRFSGLQFPNYSSELNVNALELDDSALYLCASSLSGADIYGYTFGSGTRLTVV.

In DNA, the CDR3 is TGTGCCAGCAGCTTAACCGGGACTAATGAAAAACTGTTTTTT. Protein sequence: CASSLTGTNEKLFF. The rearrangement joins TRBV7-8 to TRBJ1-4; D is undetermined. Per germline, CDR1 SGHVS and CDR2 FQNEAQ. The germline V and J ends were trimmed by 2 bases and 2 bases, with 6 bases remaining between them. CDR3 length: 14 amino acids. The whole variable domain, remainder taken from reference TRBV7-8 and TRBJ1-4, is GAGVSQSPRYKVAKRGQDVALRCDPISGHVSLFWYQQALGQGPEFLTYFQNEAQLDKSGLPSDRFFAERPEGSVSTLKIQRTQQEDSAVYLCASSLTGTNEKLFFGSGTQLSVL.